A single TCR beta chain is shown here with its context. Its antigen remains unknown. The germline gives CDR1 SGHRS, CDR2 YFSETQ. V shed 4 bases, J shed 4 bases, and the junction held 13 bases outside the gene matches. This CDR3 contains 16 residues. The sample originates from a study of cytomegalovirus exposure and HLA in healthy donors. Whole-study findings and limits: According to a later analysis, TCR clusters from the first cohort tended to co-occur in the 120 or so validation repertoires.

TCRdb's copy holds only in-frame clones and misses some; the assay was immunoSEQ multiplex PCR. Of 150,000 or so clones listed, approximately 81% were seen once; the top ten hold 10% to 13%. The chain links TRBV5-1 to TRBJ2-5; TRBD1 agrees at 7 bases. Input material: PBMCs. The clonotype originates from a man in his thirties or forties in good health and CMV-seropositive. CDR3 coding DNA: TGCGCCAGCAGCATTGCCTCCGGGACAGACCCAGAGACCCAGTACTTC. Its protein is CASSIASGTDPETQYF. Combining the CDR3 with reference TRBV5-1 and TRBJ2-5 gives the whole variable domain KAGVTQTPRYLIKTRGQQVTLSCSPISGHRSVSWYQQTPGQGLQFLFEYFSETQRNKGNFPGRFSGRQFSNSRSEMNVSTLELGDSALYLCASSIASGTDPETQYFGPGTRLLVL.